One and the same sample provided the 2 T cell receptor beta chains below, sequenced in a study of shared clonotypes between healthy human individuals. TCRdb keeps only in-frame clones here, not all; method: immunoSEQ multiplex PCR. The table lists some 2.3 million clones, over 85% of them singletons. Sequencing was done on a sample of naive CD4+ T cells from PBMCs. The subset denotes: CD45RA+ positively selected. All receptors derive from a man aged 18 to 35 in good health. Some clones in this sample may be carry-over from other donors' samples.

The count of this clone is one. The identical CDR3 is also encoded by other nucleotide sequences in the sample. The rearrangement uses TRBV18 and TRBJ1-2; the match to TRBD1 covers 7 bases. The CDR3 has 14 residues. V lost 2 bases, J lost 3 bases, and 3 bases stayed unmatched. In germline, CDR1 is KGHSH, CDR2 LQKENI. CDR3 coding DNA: TGTGCCAGCTCACCAACCACAGGGGACTATGGCTACACCTTC. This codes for CASSPTTGDYGYTF. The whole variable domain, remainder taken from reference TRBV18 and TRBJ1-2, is NAGVMQNPRHLVRRRGQEARLRCSPMKGHSHVYWYRQLPEEGLKFMVYLQKENIIDESGMPKERFSAEFPKEGPSILRIQQVVRGDSAAYFCASSPTTGDYGYTFGSGTRLTVV.

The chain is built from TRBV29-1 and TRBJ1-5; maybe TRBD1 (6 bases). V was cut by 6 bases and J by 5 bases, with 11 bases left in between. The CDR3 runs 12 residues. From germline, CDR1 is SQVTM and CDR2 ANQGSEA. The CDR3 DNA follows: TGCAGCGTGGGAAACAGGGATCAGCCCCAGCATTTT. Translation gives CSVGNRDQPQHF. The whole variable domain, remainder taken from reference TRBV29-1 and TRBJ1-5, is SAVISQKPSRDICQRGTSLTIQCQVDSQVTMMFWYRQQPGQSLTLIATANQGSEATYESGFVIDKFPISRPNLTFSTLTVSNMSPEDSSIYLCSVGNRDQPQHFGDGTRLSIL.